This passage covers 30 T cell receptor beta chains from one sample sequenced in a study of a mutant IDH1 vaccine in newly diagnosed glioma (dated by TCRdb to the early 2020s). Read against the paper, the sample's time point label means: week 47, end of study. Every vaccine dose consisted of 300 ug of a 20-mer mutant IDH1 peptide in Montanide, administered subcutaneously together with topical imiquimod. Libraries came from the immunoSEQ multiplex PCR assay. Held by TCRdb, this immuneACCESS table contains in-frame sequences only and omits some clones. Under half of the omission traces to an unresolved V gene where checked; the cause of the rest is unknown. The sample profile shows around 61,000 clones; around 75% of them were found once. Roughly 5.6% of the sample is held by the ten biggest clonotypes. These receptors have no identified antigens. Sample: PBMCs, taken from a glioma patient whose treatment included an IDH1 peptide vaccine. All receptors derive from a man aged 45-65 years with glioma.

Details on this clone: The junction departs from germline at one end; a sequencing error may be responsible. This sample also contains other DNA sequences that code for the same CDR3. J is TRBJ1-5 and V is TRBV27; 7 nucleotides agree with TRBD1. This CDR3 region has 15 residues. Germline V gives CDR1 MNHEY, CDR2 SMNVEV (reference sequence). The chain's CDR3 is CASSLRTGSNQPQHF. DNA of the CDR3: TGTGCTAGCAGTTTAAGGACAGGTAGCAATCAGCCCCAGCATTTT.

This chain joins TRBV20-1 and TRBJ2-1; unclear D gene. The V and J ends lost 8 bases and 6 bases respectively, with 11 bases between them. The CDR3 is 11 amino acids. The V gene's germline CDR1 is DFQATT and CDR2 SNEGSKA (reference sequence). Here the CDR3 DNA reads TGCAGTCCGGCGAGCCCCAATGAGCAGTTCTTC. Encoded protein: CSPASPNEQFF.

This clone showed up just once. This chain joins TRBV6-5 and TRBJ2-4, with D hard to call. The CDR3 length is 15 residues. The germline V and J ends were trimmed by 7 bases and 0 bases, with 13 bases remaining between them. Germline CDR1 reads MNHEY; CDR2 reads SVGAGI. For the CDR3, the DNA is TGTGCCAGCAAAGATATTCTCAGAGCCAAAAACATTCAGTACTTC. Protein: CASKDILRAKNIQYF.

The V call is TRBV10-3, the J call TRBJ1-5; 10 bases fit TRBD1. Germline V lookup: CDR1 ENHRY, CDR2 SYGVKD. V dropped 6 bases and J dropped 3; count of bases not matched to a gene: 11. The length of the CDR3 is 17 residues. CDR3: CAISQQTGGINNQPQHF. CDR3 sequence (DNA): TGTGCCATCAGCCAACAGACAGGGGGCATAAACAATCAGCCCCAGCATTTT.

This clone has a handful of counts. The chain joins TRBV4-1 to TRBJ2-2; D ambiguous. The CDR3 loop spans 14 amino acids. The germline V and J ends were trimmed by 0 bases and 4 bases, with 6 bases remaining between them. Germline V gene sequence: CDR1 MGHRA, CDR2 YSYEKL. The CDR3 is CASSQEGLTGELFF. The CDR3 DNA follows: TGCGCCAGCAGCCAAGAAGGGCTCACCGGGGAGCTGTTTTTT.

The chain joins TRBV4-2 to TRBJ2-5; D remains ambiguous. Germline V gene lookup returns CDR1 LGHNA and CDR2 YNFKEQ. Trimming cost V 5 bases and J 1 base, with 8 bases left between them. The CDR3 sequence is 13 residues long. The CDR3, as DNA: TGTGCCAGCAGCGTGGGCTTCCAAGAGACCCAGTACTTC. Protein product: CASSVGFQETQYF.

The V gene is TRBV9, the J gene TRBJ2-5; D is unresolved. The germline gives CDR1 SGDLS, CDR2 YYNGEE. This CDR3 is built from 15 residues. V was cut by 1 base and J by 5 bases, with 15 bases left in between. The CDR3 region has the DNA TGTGCCAGCAGCGTATCGGCAGTTCAATTGGAGACCCAGTACTTC. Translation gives CASSVSAVQLETQYF.

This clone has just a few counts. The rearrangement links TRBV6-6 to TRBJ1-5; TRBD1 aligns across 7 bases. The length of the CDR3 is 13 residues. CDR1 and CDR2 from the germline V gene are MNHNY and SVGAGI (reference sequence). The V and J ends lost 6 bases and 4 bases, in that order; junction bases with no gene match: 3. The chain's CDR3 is CASSPTGNQPQHF. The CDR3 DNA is TGTGCCAGCAGCCCGACAGGGAATCAGCCCCAGCATTTT.

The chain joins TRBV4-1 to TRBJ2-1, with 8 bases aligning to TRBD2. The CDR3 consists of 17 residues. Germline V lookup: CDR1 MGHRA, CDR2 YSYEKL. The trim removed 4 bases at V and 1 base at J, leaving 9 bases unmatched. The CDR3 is CASSLAWAGGSYNEQFF. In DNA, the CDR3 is TGCGCCAGCAGCCTGGCCTGGGCGGGGGGTTCCTACAATGAGCAGTTCTTC.

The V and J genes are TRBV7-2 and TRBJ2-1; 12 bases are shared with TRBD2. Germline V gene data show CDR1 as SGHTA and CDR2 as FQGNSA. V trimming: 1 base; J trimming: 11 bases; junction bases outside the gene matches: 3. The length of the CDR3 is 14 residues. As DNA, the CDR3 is TGTGCCAGCAGCTTAGGACTAGCGGGGGCCCAGCAGTTCTTC. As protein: CASSLGLAGAQQFF.

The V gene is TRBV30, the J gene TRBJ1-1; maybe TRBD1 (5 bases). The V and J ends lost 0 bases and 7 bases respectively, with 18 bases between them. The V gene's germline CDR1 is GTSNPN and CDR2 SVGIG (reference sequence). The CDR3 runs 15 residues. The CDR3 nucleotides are TGTGCCTGGAGTGTAAACGATCGTCTTACAGGTGAAGCTTTCTTT. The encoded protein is CAWSVNDRLTGEAFF.

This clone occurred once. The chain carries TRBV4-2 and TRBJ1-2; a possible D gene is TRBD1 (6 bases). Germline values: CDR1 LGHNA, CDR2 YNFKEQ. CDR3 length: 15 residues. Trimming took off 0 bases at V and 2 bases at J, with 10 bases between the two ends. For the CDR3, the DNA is TGTGCCAGCAGCCAAGATTTTCAGGGGAACTATGGCTACACCTTC. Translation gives CASSQDFQGNYGYTF.

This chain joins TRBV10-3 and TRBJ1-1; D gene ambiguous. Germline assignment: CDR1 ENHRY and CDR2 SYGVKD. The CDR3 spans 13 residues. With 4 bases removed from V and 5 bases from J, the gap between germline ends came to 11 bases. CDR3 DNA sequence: TGTGCCATCAGTGGACCCCCGGGGACTGAAGCTTTCTTT. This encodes CAISGPPGTEAFF.

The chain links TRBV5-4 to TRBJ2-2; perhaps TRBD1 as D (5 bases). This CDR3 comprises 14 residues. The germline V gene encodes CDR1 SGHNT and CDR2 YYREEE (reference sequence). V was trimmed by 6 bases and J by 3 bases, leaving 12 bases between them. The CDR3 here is CASTFARDTGELFF. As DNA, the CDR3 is TGTGCCAGCACCTTTGCCAGGGACACCGGGGAGCTGTTTTTT.

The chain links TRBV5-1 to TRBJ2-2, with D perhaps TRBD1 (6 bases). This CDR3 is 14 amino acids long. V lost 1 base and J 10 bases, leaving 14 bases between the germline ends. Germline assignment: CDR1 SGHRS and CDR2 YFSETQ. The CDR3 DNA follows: TGCGCCAGCAGCTTGAACAGGGAAGGTATGGAGCTGTTTTTT. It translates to CASSLNREGMELFF.

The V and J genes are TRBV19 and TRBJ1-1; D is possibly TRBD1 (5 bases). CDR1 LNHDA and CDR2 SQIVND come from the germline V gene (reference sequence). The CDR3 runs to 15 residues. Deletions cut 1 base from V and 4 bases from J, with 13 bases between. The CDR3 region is CASSIVPQGSTEAFF. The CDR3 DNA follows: TGTGCCAGTAGTATAGTTCCTCAGGGATCCACTGAAGCTTTCTTT. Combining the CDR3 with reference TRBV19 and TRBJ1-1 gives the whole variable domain DGGITQSPKYLFRKEGQNVTLSCEQNLNHDAMYWYRQDPGQGLRLIYYSQIVNDFQKGDIAEGYSVSREKKESFPLTVTSAQKNPTAFYLCASSIVPQGSTEAFFGQGTRLTVV.

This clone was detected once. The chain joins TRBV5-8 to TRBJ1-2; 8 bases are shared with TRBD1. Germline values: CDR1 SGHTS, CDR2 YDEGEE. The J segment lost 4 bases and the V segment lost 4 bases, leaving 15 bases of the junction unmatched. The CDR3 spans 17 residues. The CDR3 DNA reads TGTGCCAGCAGCCTCCGGGACAGGAAAGGAAAGGTCTATGGCTACACCTTC. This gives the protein CASSLRDRKGKVYGYTF.

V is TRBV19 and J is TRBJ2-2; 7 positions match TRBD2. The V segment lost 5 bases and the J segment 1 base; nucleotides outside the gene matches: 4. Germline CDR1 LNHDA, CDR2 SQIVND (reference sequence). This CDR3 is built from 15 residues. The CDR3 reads CASSGAGENTGELFF. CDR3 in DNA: TGTGCCAGTAGTGGGGCGGGGGAGAACACCGGGGAGCTGTTTTTT.

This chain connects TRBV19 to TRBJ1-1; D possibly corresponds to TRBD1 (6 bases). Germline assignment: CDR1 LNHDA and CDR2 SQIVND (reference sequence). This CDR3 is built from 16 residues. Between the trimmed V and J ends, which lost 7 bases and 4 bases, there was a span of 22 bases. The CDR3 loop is CASTTGPGEPSTEAFF. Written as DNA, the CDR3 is TGTGCCAGTACCACGGGCCCAGGGGAACCCAGCACTGAAGCTTTCTTT.

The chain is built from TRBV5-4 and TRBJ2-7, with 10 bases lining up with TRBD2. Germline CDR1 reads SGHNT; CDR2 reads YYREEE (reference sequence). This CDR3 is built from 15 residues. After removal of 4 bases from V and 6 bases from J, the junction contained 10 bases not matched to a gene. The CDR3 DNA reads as TGTGCCAGCAGCACTGGAGTCTCTAGCGGGGGCGAGCAGTACTTC. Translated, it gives CASSTGVSSGGEQYF. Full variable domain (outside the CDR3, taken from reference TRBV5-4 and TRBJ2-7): ETGVTQSPTHLIKTRGQQVTLRCSSQSGHNTVSWYQQALGQGPQFIFQYYREEENGRGNFPPRFSGLQFPNYSSELNVNALELDDSALYLCASSTGVSSGGEQYFGPGTRLTVT.

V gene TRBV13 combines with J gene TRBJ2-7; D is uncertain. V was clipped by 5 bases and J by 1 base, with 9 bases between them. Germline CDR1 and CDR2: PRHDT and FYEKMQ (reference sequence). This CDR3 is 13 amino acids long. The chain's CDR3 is CASSPLRSYEQYF. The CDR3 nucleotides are TGTGCCAGCAGCCCTCTCAGGTCCTACGAGCAGTACTTC.

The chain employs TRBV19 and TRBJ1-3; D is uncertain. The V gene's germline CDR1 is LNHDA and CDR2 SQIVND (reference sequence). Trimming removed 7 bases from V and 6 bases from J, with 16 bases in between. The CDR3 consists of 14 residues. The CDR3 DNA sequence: TGTGCCAGTACTCTAATGGGCCAGATAAACACCATATATTTT. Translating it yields CASTLMGQINTIYF.

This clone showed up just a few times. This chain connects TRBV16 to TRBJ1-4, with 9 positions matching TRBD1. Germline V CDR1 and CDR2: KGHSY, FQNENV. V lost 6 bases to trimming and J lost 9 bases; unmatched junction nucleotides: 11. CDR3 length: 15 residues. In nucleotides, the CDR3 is TGTGCCAGCAGTCGCGCCGGGACAGGGACTAAAAAACTGTTTTTT. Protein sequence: CASSRAGTGTKKLFF.

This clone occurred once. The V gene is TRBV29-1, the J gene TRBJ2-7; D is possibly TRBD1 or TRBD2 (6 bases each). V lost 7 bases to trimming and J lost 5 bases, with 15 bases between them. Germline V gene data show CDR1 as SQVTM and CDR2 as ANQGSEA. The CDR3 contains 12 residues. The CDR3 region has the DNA TGCAGCGCCGTAGGGGGGCTGAACGAGCAGTACTTC. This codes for CSAVGGLNEQYF.

DNA for the CDR3: TGTTCCTCCCAAAAGGGGGCACTCATGGCTGAAGCTTTCTTT. It yields the protein CSSQKGALMAEAFF. The chain is built from TRBV6-5 and TRBJ1-1, with 7 bases that match TRBD1. CDR3 size: 14 residues. From germline, CDR1 is MNHEY and CDR2 SVGAGI.

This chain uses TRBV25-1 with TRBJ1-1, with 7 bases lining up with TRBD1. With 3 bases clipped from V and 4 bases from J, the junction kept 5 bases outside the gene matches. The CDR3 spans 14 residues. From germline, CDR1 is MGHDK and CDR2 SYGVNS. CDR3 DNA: TGTGCCAGCAGTGATGGGACAGTCACCACTGAAGCTTTCTTT. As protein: CASSDGTVTTEAFF.

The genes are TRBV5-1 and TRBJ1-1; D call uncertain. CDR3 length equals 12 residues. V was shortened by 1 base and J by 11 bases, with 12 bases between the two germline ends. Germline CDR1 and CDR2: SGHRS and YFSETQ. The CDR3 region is CASSLHKGDAFF. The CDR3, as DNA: TGCGCCAGCAGCTTGCATAAGGGTGATGCTTTCTTT.

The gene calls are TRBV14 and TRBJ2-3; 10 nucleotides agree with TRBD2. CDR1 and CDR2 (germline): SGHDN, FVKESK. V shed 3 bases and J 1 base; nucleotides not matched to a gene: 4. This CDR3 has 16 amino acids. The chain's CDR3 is CASSQVAGGRTDTQYF. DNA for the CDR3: TGTGCCAGCAGCCAGGTAGCGGGGGGTCGCACAGATACGCAGTATTTT.

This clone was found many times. This CDR3 is CSVEVARGYTF. The CDR3 DNA follows: TGCAGCGTTGAAGTCGCACGGGGCTACACCTTC. The gene calls are TRBV29-1 and TRBJ1-2; no clear D. The CDR3 spans 11 residues. Trimming took off 1 base at V and 8 bases at J, with 8 bases between the two ends. Germline loops: CDR1 SQVTM, CDR2 ANQGSEA.

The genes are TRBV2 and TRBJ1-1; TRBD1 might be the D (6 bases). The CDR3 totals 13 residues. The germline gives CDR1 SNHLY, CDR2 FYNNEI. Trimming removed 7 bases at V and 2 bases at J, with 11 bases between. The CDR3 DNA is TGTGCCAGCAAGGGCAGGGGAAACACTGAAGCTTTCTTT. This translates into CASKGRGNTEAFF.